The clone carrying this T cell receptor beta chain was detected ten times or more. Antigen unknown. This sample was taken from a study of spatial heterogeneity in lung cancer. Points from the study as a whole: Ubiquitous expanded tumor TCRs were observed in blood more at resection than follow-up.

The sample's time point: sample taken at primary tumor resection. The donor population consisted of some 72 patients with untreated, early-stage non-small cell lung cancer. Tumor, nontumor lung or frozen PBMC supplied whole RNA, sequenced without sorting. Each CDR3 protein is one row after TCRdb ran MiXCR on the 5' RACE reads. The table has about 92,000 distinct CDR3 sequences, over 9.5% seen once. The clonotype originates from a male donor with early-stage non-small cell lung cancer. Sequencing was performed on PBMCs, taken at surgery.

The chain's CDR3 is CASSQASSEGIQYF. DNA of the CDR3: TGTGCCAGCAGCCAAGCGTCTAGCGAGGGCATTCAGTACTTC. The rearrangement uses TRBV3-1 and TRBJ2-4; weak D call: TRBD2 (6 bases). V was cut by 1 base and J by 9 bases, with 13 bases left in between. The germline V gene has CDR1 LGHDT and CDR2 YNNKEL (reference sequence). This CDR3 is 14 amino acids long.